Reported below is one T cell receptor beta chain. In germline, CDR1 is SNHLY, CDR2 FYNNEI. Trimming cost V 3 bases and J 6 bases; bases outside gene matches: 8. The CDR3 consists of 14 residues. The sample is drawn from a study of shared clonotypes between healthy human individuals. Once extracted for a subset, genomic DNA was divided evenly among several immunoSEQ plates. Sequenced by immunoSEQ multiplex PCR; TCRdb stores in-frame clones only, minus some. The sample contains 450,000 to 500,000 clones, 81% of which appear only once. Genomic DNA, for the unsorted samples, came from 80 million to 100 million PBMCs.

This chain links TRBV2 with TRBJ2-7; TRBD1 aligns across 7 bases. Sequencing was performed on PBMCs. This clonotype was obtained from a woman aged 40 to 55 in good health. Some clones in this sample may be carry-over from other donors' samples. For the CDR3, the DNA is TGTGCCAGCAGTGACTCCAGACAGGGCAGCGAGCAGTACTTC. Its protein is CASSDSRQGSEQYF.